The text below deals with one T cell receptor (beta chain). To make TCR beta libraries, researchers used iRepertoire HTBI primers and Arm-PCR of CDR3 regions. One entry per CDR3 protein results from TCRdb running MiXCR on the multiplex PCR reads. Seen here are hundreds of thousands of distinct CDR3 sequences, approximately 12% observed once, and the top ten hold roughly a tenth. Time point of the sample: newly diagnosed GD, antithyroid drugs for less than 3 months. Isolated PBMC RNA provided the starting material for the TCR library. The germline CDR1 and CDR2 sequences are ENHRY and SYGVKD. Trimming removed 4 bases at V and 2 bases at J, with 15 bases between. There are 15 residues in the CDR3. This specimen comes from a study of regulatory T cells in long-lasting Graves disease. These data were likewise used in another study, on T cells in Graves' hyperthyroidism and ophthalmopathy.

The TCR sequence derives from a man aged 25 to 40 with Graves disease. The input for sequencing was peripheral blood mononuclear cells (PBMCs), taken at new diagnosis, from a patient treated with antithyroid drugs. The chain employs TRBV10-3 and TRBJ2-7; D remains ambiguous. DNA of the CDR3: TGTGCCATCAGTGTGAAGGCAGAAACTGCCTACGAGCAGTACTTC. Translated: CAISVKAETAYEQYF.